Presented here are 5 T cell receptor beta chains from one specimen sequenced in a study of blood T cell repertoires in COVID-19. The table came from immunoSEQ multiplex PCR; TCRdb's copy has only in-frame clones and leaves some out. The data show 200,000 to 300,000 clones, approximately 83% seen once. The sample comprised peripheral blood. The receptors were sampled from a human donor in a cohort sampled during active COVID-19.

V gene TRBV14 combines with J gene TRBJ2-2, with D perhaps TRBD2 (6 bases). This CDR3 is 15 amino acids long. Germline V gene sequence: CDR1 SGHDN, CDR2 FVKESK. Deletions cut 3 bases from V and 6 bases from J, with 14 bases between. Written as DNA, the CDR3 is TGTGCCAGCAGCCAGGTGGCGGGGTCGGCCGGGGAGCTGTTTTTT. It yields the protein CASSQVAGSAGELFF.

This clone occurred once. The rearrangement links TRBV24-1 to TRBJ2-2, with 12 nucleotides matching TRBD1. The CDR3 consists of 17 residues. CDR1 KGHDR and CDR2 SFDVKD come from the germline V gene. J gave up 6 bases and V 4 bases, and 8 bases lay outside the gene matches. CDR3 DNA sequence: TGTGCCACCAGTGACCGGGACAGGGGGCTTTCGGCCGGGGAGCTGTTTTTT. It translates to CATSDRDRGLSAGELFF.

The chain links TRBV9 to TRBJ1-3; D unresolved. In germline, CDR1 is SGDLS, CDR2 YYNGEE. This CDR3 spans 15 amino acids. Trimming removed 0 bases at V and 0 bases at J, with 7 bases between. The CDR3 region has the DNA TGTGCCAGCAGCGTAGGACACCTCTCTGGAAACACCATATATTTT. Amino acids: CASSVGHLSGNTIYF.

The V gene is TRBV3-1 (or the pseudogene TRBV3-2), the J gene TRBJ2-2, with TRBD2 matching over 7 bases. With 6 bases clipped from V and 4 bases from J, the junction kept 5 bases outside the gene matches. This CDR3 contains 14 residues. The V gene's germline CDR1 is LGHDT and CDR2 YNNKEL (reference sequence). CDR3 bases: TGTGCCAGCAGTCGGGACTATCCCACCGGGGAGCTGTTTTTT. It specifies CASSRDYPTGELFF.

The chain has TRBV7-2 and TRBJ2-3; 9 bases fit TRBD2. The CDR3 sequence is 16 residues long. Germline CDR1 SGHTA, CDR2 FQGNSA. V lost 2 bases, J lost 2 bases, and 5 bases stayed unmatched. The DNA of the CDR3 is TGTGCCAGCAGCTTAATGGCGGGGGGGAACACAGATACGCAGTATTTT. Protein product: CASSLMAGGNTDTQYF.